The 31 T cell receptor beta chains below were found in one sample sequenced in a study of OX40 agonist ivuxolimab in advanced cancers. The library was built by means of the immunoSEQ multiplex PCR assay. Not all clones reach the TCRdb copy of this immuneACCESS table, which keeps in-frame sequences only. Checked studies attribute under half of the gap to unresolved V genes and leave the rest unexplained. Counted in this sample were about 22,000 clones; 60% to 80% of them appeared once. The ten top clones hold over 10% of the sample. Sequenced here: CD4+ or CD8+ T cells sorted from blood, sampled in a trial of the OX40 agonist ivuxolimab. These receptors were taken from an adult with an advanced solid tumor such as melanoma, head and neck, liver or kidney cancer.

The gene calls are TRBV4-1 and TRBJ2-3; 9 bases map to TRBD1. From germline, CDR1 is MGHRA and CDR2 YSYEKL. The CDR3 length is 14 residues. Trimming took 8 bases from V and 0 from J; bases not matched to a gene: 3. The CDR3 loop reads CASGQGPSTDTQYF. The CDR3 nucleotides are TGCGCCAGCGGACAGGGGCCTAGCACAGATACGCAGTATTTT.

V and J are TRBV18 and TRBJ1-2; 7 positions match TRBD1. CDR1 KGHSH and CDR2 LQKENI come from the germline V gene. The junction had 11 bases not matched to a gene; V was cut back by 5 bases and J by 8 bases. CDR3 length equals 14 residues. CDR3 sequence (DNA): TGTGCCAGCTCAAAGAGCCTGCAGGGGGAGGGCTACACCTTC. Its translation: CASSKSLQGEGYTF.

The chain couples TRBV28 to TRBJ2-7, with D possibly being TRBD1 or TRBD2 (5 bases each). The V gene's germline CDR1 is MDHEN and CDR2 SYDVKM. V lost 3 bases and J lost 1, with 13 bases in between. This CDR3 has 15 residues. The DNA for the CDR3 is TGTGCCAGCAGTTTGACAAGGGACCTATCCTACGAGCAGTACTTC. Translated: CASSLTRDLSYEQYF.

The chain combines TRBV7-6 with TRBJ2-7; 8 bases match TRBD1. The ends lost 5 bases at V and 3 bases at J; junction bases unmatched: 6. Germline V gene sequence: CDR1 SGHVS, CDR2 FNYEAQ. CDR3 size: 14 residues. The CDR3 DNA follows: TGTGCCAGCAGCCCCCCAGACAGGGGCTACGAGCAGTACTTC. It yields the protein CASSPPDRGYEQYF.

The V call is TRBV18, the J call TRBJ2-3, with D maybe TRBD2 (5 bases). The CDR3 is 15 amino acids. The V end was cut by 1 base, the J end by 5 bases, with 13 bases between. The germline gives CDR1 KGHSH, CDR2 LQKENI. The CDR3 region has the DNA TGTGCCAGCTCACCACGAACGGGAAGGGAAGATACGCAGTATTTT. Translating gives CASSPRTGREDTQYF.

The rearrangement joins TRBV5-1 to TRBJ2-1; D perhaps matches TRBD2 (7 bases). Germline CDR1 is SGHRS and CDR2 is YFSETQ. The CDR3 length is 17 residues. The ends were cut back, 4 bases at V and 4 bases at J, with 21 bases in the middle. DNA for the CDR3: TGCGCCAGCAGCCCAGGGGTTGCGGGGGTAATATACAATGAGCAGTTCTTC. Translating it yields CASSPGVAGVIYNEQFF. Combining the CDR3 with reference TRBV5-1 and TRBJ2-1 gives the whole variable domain KAGVTQTPRYLIKTRGQQVTLSCSPISGHRSVSWYQQTPGQGLQFLFEYFSETQRNKGNFPGRFSGRQFSNSRSEMNVSTLELGDSALYLCASSPGVAGVIYNEQFFGPGTRLTVL.

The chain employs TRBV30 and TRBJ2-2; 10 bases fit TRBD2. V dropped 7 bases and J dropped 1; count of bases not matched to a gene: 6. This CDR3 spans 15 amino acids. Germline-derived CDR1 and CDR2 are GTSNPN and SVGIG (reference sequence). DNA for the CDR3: TGTGCCTCCCGAGCGGGGGGGCGGAACACCGGGGAGCTGTTTTTT. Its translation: CASRAGGRNTGELFF.

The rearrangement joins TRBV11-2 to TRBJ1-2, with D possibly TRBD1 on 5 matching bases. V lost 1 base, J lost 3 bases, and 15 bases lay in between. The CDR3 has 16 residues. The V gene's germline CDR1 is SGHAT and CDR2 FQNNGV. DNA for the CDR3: TGTGCCAGCAGCTTAGCGGGGGAGGGGTCGTACTATGGCTACACCTTC. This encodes CASSLAGEGSYYGYTF. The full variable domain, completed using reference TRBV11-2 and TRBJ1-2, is EAGVAQSPRYKIIEKRQSVAFWCNPISGHATLYWYQQILGQGPKLLIQFQNNGVVDDSQLPKDRFSAERLKGVDSTLKIQPAKLEDSAVYLCASSLAGEGSYYGYTFGSGTRLTVV.

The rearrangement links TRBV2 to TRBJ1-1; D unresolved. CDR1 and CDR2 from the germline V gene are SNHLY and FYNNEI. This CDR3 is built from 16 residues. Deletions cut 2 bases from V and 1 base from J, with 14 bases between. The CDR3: CASSESHEGWNTEAFF. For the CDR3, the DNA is TGTGCCAGCAGTGAAAGTCACGAGGGCTGGAACACTGAAGCTTTCTTT.

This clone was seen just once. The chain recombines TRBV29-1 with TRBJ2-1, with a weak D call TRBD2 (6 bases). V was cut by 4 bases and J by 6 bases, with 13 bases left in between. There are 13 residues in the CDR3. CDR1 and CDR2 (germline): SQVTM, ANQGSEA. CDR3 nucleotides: TGCAGCGTTGGGAGGGCAAGGTTCAATGAGCAGTTCTTC. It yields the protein CSVGRARFNEQFF.

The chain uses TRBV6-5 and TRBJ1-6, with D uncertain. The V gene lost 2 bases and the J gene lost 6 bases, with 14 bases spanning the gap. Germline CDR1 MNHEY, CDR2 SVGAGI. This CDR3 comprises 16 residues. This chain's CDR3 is CASSYGSGVGNSPLHF. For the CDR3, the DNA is TGTGCCAGCAGTTACGGATCCGGGGTTGGTAATTCACCCCTCCACTTT.

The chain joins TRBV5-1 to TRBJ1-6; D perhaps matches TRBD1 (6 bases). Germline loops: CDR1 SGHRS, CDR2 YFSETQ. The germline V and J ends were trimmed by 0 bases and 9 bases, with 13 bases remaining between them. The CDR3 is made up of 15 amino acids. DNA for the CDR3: TGCGCCAGCAGCTTGGAGGGGGTGGCAGGTTCACCCCTCCACTTT. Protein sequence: CASSLEGVAGSPLHF. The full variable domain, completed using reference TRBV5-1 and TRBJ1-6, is KAGVTQTPRYLIKTRGQQVTLSCSPISGHRSVSWYQQTPGQGLQFLFEYFSETQRNKGNFPGRFSGRQFSNSRSEMNVSTLELGDSALYLCASSLEGVAGSPLHFGNGTRLTVT.

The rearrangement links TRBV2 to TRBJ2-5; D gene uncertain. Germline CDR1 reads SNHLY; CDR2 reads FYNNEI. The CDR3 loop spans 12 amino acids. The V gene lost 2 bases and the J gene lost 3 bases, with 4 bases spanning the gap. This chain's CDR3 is CASSETKETQYF. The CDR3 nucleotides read TGTGCCAGCAGTGAAACCAAAGAGACCCAGTACTTC.

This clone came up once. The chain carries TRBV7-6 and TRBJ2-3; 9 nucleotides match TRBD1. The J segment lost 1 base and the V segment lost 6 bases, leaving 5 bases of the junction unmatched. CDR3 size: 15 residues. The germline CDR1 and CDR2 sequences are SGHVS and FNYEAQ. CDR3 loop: CASRPRTGGTDTQYF. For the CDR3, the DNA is TGTGCCAGCAGACCTCGGACAGGGGGCACAGATACGCAGTATTTT.

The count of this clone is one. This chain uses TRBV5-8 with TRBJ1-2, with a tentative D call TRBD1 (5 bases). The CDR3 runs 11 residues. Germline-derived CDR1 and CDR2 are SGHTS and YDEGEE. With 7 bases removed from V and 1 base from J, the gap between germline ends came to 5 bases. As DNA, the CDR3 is TGTGCCAGCGGACATAACTATGGCTACACCTTC. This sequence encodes CASGHNYGYTF.

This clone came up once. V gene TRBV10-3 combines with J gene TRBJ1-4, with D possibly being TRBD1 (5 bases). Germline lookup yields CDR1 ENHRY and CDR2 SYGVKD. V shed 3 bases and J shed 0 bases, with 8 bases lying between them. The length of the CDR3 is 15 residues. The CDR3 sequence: CAISDGTATNEKLFF. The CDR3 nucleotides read TGTGCCATCAGTGATGGGACCGCAACTAATGAAAAACTGTTTTTT.

The CDR3 sequence: CASSLRTSGGRNTQYF. The CDR3 DNA sequence: TGTGCCAGCAGCCTCCGGACTAGCGGGGGAAGGAATACGCAGTATTTT. The chain uses TRBV5-4 and TRBJ2-3; 13 bases agree with TRBD2. Germline trimming cut 4 bases from V and 7 bases from J; bases unmatched to any gene: 9. Germline lookup yields CDR1 SGHNT and CDR2 YYREEE (reference sequence). The CDR3 is 16 amino acids.

The CDR3 sequence is CASSHLAGYEQYF. CDR3 nucleotides: TGCGCCAGCAGCCACCTAGCGGGCTACGAGCAGTACTTC. The chain recombines TRBV4-1 with TRBJ2-7; 8 nucleotides match TRBD2. The CDR3 has 13 amino acids. The germline V gene has CDR1 MGHRA and CDR2 YSYEKL. V shed 3 bases, J shed 3 bases, and the junction held 1 base outside the gene matches.

CDR3 sequence: CASSLYSNYEQYF. For the CDR3, the DNA is TGTGCCAGCAGCTTATACTCGAACTACGAGCAGTACTTC. The V call is TRBV7-9, the J call TRBJ2-7; no definite D call. Between the trimmed V and J ends, which lost 2 bases and 3 bases, there was a span of 8 bases. The CDR3 extends over 13 amino acids. Germline V gene sequence: CDR1 SEHNR, CDR2 FQNEAQ (reference sequence).

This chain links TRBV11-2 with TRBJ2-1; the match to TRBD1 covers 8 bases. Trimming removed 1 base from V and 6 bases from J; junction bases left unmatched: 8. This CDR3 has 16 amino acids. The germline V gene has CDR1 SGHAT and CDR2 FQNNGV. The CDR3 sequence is CASSLVQGAGVNEQFF. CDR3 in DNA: TGTGCCAGCAGCTTAGTTCAGGGGGCTGGGGTCAATGAGCAGTTCTTC.

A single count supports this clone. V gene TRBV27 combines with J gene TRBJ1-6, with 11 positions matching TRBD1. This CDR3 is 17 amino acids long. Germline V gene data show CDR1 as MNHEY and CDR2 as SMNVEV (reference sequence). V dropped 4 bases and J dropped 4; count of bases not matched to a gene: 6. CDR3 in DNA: TGTGCCAGCAGTTCTAGGACAGGGGGCAGGTATAATTCACCCCTCCACTTT. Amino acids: CASSSRTGGRYNSPLHF.

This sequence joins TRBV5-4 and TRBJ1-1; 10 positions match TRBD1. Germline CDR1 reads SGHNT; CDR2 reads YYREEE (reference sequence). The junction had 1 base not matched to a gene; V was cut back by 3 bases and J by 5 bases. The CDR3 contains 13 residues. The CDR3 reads CASSWDRGTEAFF. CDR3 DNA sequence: TGTGCCAGCAGCTGGGACAGGGGTACTGAAGCTTTCTTT.

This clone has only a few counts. The CDR3 DNA reads as TGTGCCAGTAGTGTGGGGATCGAAGAGACCCAGTACTTC. This sequence encodes CASSVGIEETQYF. This chain connects TRBV19 to TRBJ2-5; D gene unclear. There are 13 residues in the CDR3. Trimming stripped 5 bases from V and 3 bases from J, with 10 bases between. In germline, CDR1 is LNHDA, CDR2 SQIVND (reference sequence).

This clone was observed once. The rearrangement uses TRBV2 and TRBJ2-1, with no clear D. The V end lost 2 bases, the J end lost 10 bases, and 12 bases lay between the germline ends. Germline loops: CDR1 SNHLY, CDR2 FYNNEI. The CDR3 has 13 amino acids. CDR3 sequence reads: CASSELSSLEQFF. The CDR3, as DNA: TGTGCCAGCAGTGAACTTTCCAGCCTCGAGCAGTTCTTC.

The CDR3 loop is CASSFDNHNEQFF. CDR3 in DNA: TGTGCCAGCAGCTTTGACAACCACAATGAGCAGTTCTTC. The chain recombines TRBV5-5 with TRBJ2-1, with D uncertain. From germline, CDR1 is SGHKS and CDR2 YYEKEE (reference sequence). With 2 bases removed from V and 5 bases from J, the gap between germline ends came to 8 bases. The CDR3 runs to 13 residues.

The CDR3: CASSLGYRGVMNTEAFF. For the CDR3, the DNA is TGTGCCAGCAGCTTAGGGTACAGGGGCGTCATGAACACTGAAGCTTTCTTT. V usage is TRBV7-8 and J usage is TRBJ1-1; 7 positions agree with TRBD1. This CDR3 region has 17 residues. Germline-derived CDR1 and CDR2 are SGHVS and FQNEAQ. V lost 1 base and J lost 0; bases outside the gene matches: 8.

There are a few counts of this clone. The CDR3 nucleotides read TGTGCCAGCAGCTTAAAGGGGGACATTGCTTTCTTT. Its protein is CASSLKGDIAFF. The chain combines TRBV7-9 with TRBJ1-1; D might be TRBD1 (6 bases). V was clipped by 2 bases and J by 11 bases, with 12 bases between them. Germline CDR1 is SEHNR and CDR2 is FQNEAQ (reference sequence). CDR3 size: 12 residues.

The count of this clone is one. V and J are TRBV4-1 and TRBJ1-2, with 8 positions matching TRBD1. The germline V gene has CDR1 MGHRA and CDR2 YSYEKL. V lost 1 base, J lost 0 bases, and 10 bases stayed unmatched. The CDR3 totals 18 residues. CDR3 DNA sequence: TGCGCCAGCAGCCAAGTCCTTACCCCGACAGGGGCTAACTATGGCTACACCTTC. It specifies CASSQVLTPTGANYGYTF.

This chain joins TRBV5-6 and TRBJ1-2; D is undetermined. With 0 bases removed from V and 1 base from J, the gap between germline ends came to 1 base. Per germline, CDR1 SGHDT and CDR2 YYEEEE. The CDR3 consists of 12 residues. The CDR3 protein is CASSLGNYGYTF. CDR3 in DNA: TGTGCCAGCAGCTTGGGTAACTATGGCTACACCTTC.

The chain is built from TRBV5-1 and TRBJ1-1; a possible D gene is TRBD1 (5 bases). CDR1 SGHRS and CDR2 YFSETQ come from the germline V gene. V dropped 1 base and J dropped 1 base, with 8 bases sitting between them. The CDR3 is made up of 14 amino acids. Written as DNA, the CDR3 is TGCGCCAGCAGCTTGTCGCAGGGGAACACTGAAGCTTTCTTT. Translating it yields CASSLSQGNTEAFF.

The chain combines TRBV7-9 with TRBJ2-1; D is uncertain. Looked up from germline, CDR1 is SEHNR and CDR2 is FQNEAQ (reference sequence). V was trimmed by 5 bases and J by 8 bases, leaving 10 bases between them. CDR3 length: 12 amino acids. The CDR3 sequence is CASSPVSDEQFF. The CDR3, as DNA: TGTGCCAGCAGCCCCGTGTCCGATGAGCAGTTCTTC.